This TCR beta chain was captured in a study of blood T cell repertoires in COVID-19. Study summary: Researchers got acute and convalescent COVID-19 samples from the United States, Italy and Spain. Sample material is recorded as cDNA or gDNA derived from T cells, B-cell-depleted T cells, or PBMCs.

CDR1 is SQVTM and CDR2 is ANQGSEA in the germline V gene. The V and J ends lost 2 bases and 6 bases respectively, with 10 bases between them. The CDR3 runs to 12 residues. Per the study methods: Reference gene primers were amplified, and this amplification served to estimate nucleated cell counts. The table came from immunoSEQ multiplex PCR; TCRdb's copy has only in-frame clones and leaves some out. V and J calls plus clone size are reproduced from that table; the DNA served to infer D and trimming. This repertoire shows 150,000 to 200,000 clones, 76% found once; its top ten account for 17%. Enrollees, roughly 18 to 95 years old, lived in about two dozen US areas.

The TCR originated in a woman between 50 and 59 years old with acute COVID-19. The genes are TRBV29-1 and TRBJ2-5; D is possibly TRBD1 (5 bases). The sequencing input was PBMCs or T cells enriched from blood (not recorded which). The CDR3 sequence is CSVEYSGQTQYF. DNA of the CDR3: TGCAGCGTTGAATATTCAGGGCAGACCCAGTACTTC.